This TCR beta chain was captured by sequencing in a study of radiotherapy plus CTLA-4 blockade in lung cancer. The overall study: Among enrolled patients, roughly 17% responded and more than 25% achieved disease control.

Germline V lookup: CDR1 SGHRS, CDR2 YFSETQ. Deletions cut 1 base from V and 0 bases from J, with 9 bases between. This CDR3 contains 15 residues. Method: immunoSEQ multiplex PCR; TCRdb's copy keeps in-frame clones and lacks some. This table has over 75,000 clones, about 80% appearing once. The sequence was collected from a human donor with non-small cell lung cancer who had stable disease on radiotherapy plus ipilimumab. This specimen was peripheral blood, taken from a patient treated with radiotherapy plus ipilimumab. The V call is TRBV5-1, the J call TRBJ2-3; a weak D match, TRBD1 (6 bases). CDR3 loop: CASSLTGHSTDTQYF. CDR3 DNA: TGCGCCAGCAGCTTGACGGGACACAGCACAGATACGCAGTATTTT.